This TCR beta chain appears in the sequencing data of a study of T cells after yellow fever vaccination. Regarding the study as a whole: It was a weaker secondary response, yet one that peaked faster, at day 5 versus 15. Of the clonotypes, a small share occurred in both CD4 and CD8 compartments. Booster sampling recovered most clones from primary vaccination (96% CD4, around 88% CD8).

The V end was cut by 6 bases, the J end by 2 bases, with 14 bases between. This CDR3 has 14 amino acids. Germline loops: CDR1 MNHEY, CDR2 SMNVEV (reference sequence). This clonotype was counted between two and nine times. Its antigen is unknown. Each CDR3 protein gets one entry after TCRdb re-called the 5' RACE reads with MiXCR. The data contain 200,000 to 300,000 distinct CDR3 sequences, 10% to 15% of them singletons. The chain couples TRBV27 to TRBJ2-7; no clear D. Sample: CD4+ T cells sorted from PBMCs, taken 45 days after the yellow fever booster vaccination. This sequence was found in a man aged 25-40 years who received the YFV17D yellow fever vaccine. CDR3 protein: CASRINLPPYEQYF. DNA for the CDR3: TGTGCCAGCAGAATCAACCTCCCCCCCTACGAGCAGTACTTC.